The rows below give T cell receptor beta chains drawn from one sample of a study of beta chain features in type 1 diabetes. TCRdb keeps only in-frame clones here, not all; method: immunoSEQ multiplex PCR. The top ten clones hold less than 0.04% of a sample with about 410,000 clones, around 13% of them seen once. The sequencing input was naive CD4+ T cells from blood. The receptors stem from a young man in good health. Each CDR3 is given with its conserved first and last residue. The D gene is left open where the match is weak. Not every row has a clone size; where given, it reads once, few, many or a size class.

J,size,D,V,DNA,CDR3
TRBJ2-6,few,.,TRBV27,TGTGCCAGCAGAGGGTACTCTGGGGCCAACGTCCTGACTTTC,CASRGYSGANVLTF
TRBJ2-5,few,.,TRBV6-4,TGTGCCAGCTCCGGCGGGCTCGGGGAGACCCAGTACTTC,CASSGGLGETQYF
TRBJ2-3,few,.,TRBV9,TGTGCCAGCAGCGTAAGCGCTATCCCAGATACGCAGTATTTT,CASSVSAIPDTQYF
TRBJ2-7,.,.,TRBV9,TGTGCCAGCAGCGTACTAGGGGGACCCACCGAGCAGTACTTC,CASSVLGGPTEQYF
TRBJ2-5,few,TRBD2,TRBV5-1,TGCGCCAGCAGCTTGGTTCTAGCGGGAGGAGGAGAGACCCAGTACTTC,CASSLVLAGGGETQYF
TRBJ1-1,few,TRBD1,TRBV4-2,TGTGCCAGCAGCCTCCGGGACAGGGGAAAGAACACTGAAGCTTTCTTT,CASSLRDRGKNTEAFF
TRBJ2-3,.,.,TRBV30,TGTGCCTGGACAGGGGGCACAGATACGCAGTATTTT,CAWTGGTDTQYF
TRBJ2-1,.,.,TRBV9,TGTGCCAGCAGCGACCAGGCGAGATCCTACAATGAGCAGTTCTTC,CASSDQARSYNEQFF
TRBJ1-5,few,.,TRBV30,TGTGCCTGGAGTGGGGGGCCTAATCAGCCCCAGCATTTT,CAWSGGPNQPQHF
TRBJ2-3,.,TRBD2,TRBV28,TGTGCCAGCAGTTTCCCGTTGCGGGAGGGCACAGATACGCAGTATTTT,CASSFPLREGTDTQYF
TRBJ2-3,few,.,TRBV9,TGTGCCAGCAGCGTATCTTCTAGCACAGATACGCAGTATTTT,CASSVSSSTDTQYF
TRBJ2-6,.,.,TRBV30,TGTGCCTGGAGTGTGTGGGTGGTCAGCGACTACTCTGGGGCCAACGTCCTGACTTTC,CAWSVWVVSDYSGANVLTF
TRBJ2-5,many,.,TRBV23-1,TGCGCCAGCAGTCAACGCGCTGACCAAGAGACCCAGTACTTC,CASSQRADQETQYF
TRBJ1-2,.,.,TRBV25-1,TGTGCCAGCAGTGTCGCCAGAAACTATGGCTACACCTTC,CASSVARNYGYTF
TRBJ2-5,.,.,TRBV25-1,TGTGCCAGCAGTGATAAGGGACACCTGAGGGAGACCCAGTACTTC,CASSDKGHLRETQYF
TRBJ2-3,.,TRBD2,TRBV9,TGTGCCAGCAGCGTCCCAACTAGCGGGACAGATACGCAGTATTTT,CASSVPTSGTDTQYF
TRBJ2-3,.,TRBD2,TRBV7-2,TGTGCCAGCAGCTTAGGCCCAACCCACCGATCTAGCGGGACAGATACGCAGTATTTT,CASSLGPTHRSSGTDTQYF
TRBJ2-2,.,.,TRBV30,TGTGCCTGTCACCCCTGGGGGGGGGCGACCGGGGAGCTGTTTTTT,CACHPWGGATGELFF
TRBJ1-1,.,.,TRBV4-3,TGCGCCACTAGGGGCGGGAACACTGAAGCTTTCTTT,CATRGGNTEAFF
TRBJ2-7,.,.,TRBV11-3,TGTGCCAGCAGCTTAGAGATAGGCTACGAGCAGTACTTC,CASSLEIGYEQYF
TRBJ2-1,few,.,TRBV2,TGTGCCAGCTCCATCCGTAGCTCCTACAATGAGCAGTTCTTC,CASSIRSSYNEQFF
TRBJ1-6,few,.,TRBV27,TGTGCCAGCGGTCACAGGAGTTCACCCCTCCACTTT,CASGHRSSPLHF
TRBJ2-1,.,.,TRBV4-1,TGCGCCAGCAGCTCGGTGCTGAGGGACGGAGGACAGTTCTTC,CASSSVLRDGGQFF
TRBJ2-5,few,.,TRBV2,TGTGCCAAAGGAGGGCCCCAAGAGACCCAGTACTTC,CAKGGPQETQYF
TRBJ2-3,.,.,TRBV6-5,TGTGCCAGCAGTCGTGTCCCAGATACGCAGTATTTT,CASSRVPDTQYF
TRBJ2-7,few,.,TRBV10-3,TGTGCCATCAGTGATGGTGGACAGATGGGATACGAGCAGTACTTC,CAISDGGQMGYEQYF
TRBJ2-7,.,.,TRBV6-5,TGTGCCAGCAGTTACTCGCCCTTGGCCTACGAGCAGTACTTC,CASSYSPLAYEQYF
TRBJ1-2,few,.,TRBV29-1,TGCAGCGTTGAGGTAGGCTTCGGTGGTGGCTACACCTTC,CSVEVGFGGGYTF
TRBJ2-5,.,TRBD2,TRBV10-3,TGTGCCACTACTAGCGGGAGAGGGCAAGAGACCCAGTACTTC,CATTSGRGQETQYF
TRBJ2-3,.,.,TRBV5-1,TGCGCCAGCAGCTCCCTTCCTCACGGTAGCACAGATACGCAGTATTTT,CASSSLPHGSTDTQYF
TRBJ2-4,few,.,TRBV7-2,TGTGCCAGCAGCCCAGACGTGGGGCTACCTCCCAAAAACATTCAGTACTTC,CASSPDVGLPPKNIQYF
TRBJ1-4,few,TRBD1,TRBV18,TGTGCCAGCTCACCGACAGGGAGGGATGAAAAACTGTTTTTT,CASSPTGRDEKLFF
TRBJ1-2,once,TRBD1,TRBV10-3,TGTGCCATCAGTGACGTACAGGGGAACCTTCTCACCTTC,CAISDVQGNLLTF
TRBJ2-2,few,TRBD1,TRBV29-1,TGCAGCGTTAGACAGGGTGACCGGGAGCTGTTTTTT,CSVRQGDRELFF
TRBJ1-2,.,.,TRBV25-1,TGTGCCAGCAGTAACCGGGACATCTACACCTTC,CASSNRDIYTF
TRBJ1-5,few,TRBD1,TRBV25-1,TGTGCCAGCGGGGGACAGGGAGGGCAGCCCCAGCATTTT,CASGGQGGQPQHF
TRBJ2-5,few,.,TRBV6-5,TGTGCCAGCAGTTACATGGGTTACCAAGAGACCCAGTACTTC,CASSYMGYQETQYF
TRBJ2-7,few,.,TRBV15,TGTGCCACCAGCAGAGATCCTGGCAGGGCTCGCGAGCAGTACTTC,CATSRDPGRAREQYF
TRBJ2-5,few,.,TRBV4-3,TGCGCCAGCAGCCAAGACAGAGGGACGGAGACCCAGTACTTC,CASSQDRGTETQYF
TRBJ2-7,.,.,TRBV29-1,TGCAGCGTTGGGGGTTTCGGATACGAGCAGTACTTC,CSVGGFGYEQYF
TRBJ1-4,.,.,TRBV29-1,TGCAGCGTTGAAGATCCCAGACAACCCTTCGAAAAACTGTTTTTT,CSVEDPRQPFEKLFF
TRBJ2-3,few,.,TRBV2,TGTGCCAGCAGATCCACAGATACGCAGTATTTT,CASRSTDTQYF
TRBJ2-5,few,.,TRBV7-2,TGTGCCAGCAGCTTAGTCGTGTTGGGCACGTGGGAGACCCAGTACTTC,CASSLVVLGTWETQYF
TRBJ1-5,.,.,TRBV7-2,TGTGCCAGCAGCTTAGGGGCAGGTCTCAATCAGCCCCAGCATTTT,CASSLGAGLNQPQHF
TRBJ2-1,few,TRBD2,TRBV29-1,TGCAGCGTACAAAGCGGGAGCTCCTACAATGAGCAGTTCTTC,CSVQSGSSYNEQFF
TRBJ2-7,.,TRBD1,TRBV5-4,TGTGCCAGCAGCCCCAGGACAGGGCTAATCTACGAGCAGTACTTC,CASSPRTGLIYEQYF
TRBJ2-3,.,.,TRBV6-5,TGTGCCAGCAGGACAGGCAAAGCAACCACAGATACGCAGTATTTT,CASRTGKATTDTQYF
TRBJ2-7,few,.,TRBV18,TGTGCCAGCTCACAAGGGGAGGTTGTCTCCTACGAGCAGTACTTC,CASSQGEVVSYEQYF
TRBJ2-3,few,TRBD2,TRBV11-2,TGTGCCAGCAGAATAGCGGGAGGACCCACAGATACGCAGTATTTT,CASRIAGGPTDTQYF
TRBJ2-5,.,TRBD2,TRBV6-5,TGTGCCAGCAGGTCGCTAGCGGGAAAAGAAGAGACCCAGTACTTC,CASRSLAGKEETQYF
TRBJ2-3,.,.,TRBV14,TGTGCCAGCAGCCAAGTTCCGGATACGCAGTATTTT,CASSQVPDTQYF
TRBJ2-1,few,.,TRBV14,TGTGCCAGCAGCCAAGATCTAGGAAAGATAATTCGCCCGTTCTTC,CASSQDLGKIIRPFF
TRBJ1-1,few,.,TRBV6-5,TGTGCCAGCAGTTACCGAAGGGAGGGCACTGAAGCTTTCTTT,CASSYRREGTEAFF
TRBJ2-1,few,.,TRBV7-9,TGTGCCAGCAGCAACCCTAGCGACCCAGTGAATGAGCAGTTCTTC,CASSNPSDPVNEQFF
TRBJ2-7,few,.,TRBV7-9,TGTGCCAGCAGGAGGGGGGAACGCTACGAGCAGTACTTC,CASRRGERYEQYF